This is a list of T cell receptor beta chains from one sample in a study of CD8+ T cells in alopecia areata. TCRdb's copy holds only in-frame clones and misses some; the assay was immunoSEQ multiplex PCR. The sample yields 150,000 to 250,000 clones, nearly 60% seen once. The sequences come from CD4+ T cells sorted from blood, collected at week 24, from a patient treated with tofacitinib. The receptors derive from a human donor with alopecia areata. Each CDR3 is given with its conserved first and last residue. Each record gives: V gene, clone size, J gene, D gene, CDR3 protein, CDR3 DNA. D genes are given only for firm matches. Only part of the rows carry a size: once, few, many, or a class if the clone is expanded.

TRBV7-9,.,TRBJ2-3,TRBD2,CASSQSSASGRADTQYF,TGTGCCAGCAGCCAATCATCGGCTAGCGGGAGGGCAGATACGCAGTATTTT
TRBV28,few,TRBJ2-1,.,CASRPAKGSGFSSYNEQFF,TGTGCCAGCAGACCCGCCAAGGGATCAGGGTTTAGCTCCTACAATGAGCAGTTCTTC
TRBV10-3,.,TRBJ1-1,.,CAISDPPRSEAFF,TGTGCCATCAGTGATCCGCCACGTAGTGAAGCTTTCTTT
TRBV7-9,.,TRBJ1-2,.,CASSPVASDGYTF,TGTGCCAGCAGCCCTGTCGCCTCTGATGGCTACACCTTC
TRBV11-2,once,TRBJ2-5,.,CASRPDGSYQETQYF,TGTGCCAGCAGACCTGACGGGAGCTACCAAGAGACCCAGTACTTC
TRBV6-5,.,TRBJ1-6,.,CASSYSWGQYNSPLHF,TGTGCCAGCAGTTACTCGTGGGGCCAATATAATTCACCCCTCCACTTT
TRBV4-1,.,TRBJ1-1,TRBD1,CASSPWTGSRTEAFF,TGCGCCAGCAGCCCTTGGACAGGGAGTCGGACTGAAGCTTTCTTT
TRBV2,few,TRBJ2-7,.,CASSHPDYPYEQYF,TGTGCCAGCAGCCACCCGGACTACCCCTACGAGCAGTACTTC
TRBV29-1,few,TRBJ2-3,TRBD2,CSVDPGLGGTDTQYF,TGCAGCGTGGACCCGGGACTAGGGGGGACAGATACGCAGTATTTT
TRBV29-1,.,TRBJ1-1,.,CSAGAQRNTEAFF,TGCAGCGCTGGGGCGCAGAGGAACACTGAAGCTTTCTTT
TRBV27,.,TRBJ2-3,.,CASSRLVDGPRLTDTQYF,TGTGCCAGCAGCCGCCTGGTAGACGGCCCACGTCTTACAGATACGCAGTATTTT
TRBV5-1,.,TRBJ2-1,.,CASSLVAEQFF,TGCGCCAGCAGCTTGGTTGCGGAGCAGTTCTTC
TRBV29-1,once,TRBJ2-3,.,CSVDFGDTQYF,TGCAGCGTTGACTTTGGGGATACGCAGTATTTT